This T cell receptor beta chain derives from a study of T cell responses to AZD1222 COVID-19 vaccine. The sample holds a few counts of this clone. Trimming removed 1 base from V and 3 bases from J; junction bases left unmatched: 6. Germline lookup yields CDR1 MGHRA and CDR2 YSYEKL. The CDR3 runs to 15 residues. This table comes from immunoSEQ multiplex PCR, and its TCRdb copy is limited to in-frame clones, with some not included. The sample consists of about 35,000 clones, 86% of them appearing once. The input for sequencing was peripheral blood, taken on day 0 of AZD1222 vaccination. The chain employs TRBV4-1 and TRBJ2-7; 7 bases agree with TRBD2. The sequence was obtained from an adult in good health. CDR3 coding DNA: TGCGCCAGCAGCCAAGGAGTGGCTAGCGGCTACGAGCAGTACTTC. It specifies CASSQGVASGYEQYF.